What follows are 27 T cell receptor beta chains derived from one specimen sequenced in a study of T cell responses to AZD1222 COVID-19 vaccine. Using immunoSEQ multiplex PCR, the repertoire was profiled, and TCRdb retains in-frame clones only, with some absent. The table lists 130,000 to 150,000 clones, roughly 89% of them singletons. The source material was peripheral blood, sampled on day 0 of AZD1222 vaccination. The receptors derive from an adult in good health.

This chain connects TRBV5-1 to TRBJ2-5; TRBD2 is a possible D gene (6 bases). Per the germline V gene, CDR1 is SGHRS and CDR2 is YFSETQ. V was cut by 3 bases and J by 3 bases, with 12 bases left in between. This CDR3 region has 14 residues. The CDR3: CASSSRGGEETQYF. The DNA of the CDR3 is TGCGCCAGCAGCTCGAGGGGAGGCGAAGAGACCCAGTACTTC.

J is TRBJ1-6 and V is TRBV2, with 9 positions matching TRBD1. Germline CDR1 and CDR2: SNHLY and FYNNEI. This CDR3 region has 14 residues. V was clipped by 9 bases and J by 6 bases; unmatched bases: 6. The CDR3 DNA is TGTGCCAGGGACAGGGGTCAGAGTAATTCACCCCTCCACTTT. Encoded protein: CARDRGQSNSPLHF.

The chain joins TRBV4-1 to TRBJ1-2; tentatively, D is TRBD1 (5 bases). CDR3 length: 18 amino acids. Germline CDR1 is MGHRA and CDR2 is YSYEKL. V was clipped by 0 bases and J by 7 bases, with 24 bases between them. The chain's CDR3 is CASSQDSYETVIGSGYTF. DNA of the CDR3: TGCGCCAGCAGCCAAGATTCTTACGAGACAGTGATTGGGAGTGGCTACACCTTC.

The chain combines TRBV6-5 with TRBJ2-7; no firm D call. The length of the CDR3 is 14 residues. Trimming took 6 bases from V and 0 from J, leaving 12 bases between them. Germline-derived CDR1 and CDR2 are MNHEY and SVGAGI. CDR3 DNA: TGTGCCAGCAGCTCGGGCCTCAGCTCCTACGAGCAGTACTTC. Its translation: CASSSGLSSYEQYF.

The count of this clone is one. The J gene is TRBJ1-4, the V gene TRBV5-4; 7 nucleotides line up with TRBD1. This CDR3 contains 14 residues. V lost 4 bases, J lost 7 bases, and 7 bases stayed unmatched. In germline, CDR1 is SGHNT, CDR2 YYREEE (reference sequence). The CDR3 DNA follows: TGTGCCAGCAGCCCGGGACAGATGGGTGAAAAACTGTTTTTT. It codes for CASSPGQMGEKLFF. The full variable domain, rest sourced from reference TRBV5-4 and TRBJ1-4, is ETGVTQSPTHLIKTRGQQVTLRCSSQSGHNTVSWYQQALGQGPQFIFQYYREEENGRGNFPPRFSGLQFPNYSSELNVNALELDDSALYLCASSPGQMGEKLFFGSGTQLSVL.

V and J are TRBV24-1 and TRBJ2-5; D assignment may be TRBD1 or TRBD2 (7 bases each). The V and J ends lost 4 bases and 5 bases respectively, with 22 bases between them. This CDR3 contains 17 residues. In germline, CDR1 is KGHDR, CDR2 SFDVKD. The CDR3 nucleotides are TGTGCCACCAGTGACCCTTCAGGGGGGGTGGAGCAGGAGACCCAGTACTTC. This encodes CATSDPSGGVEQETQYF.

CDR3 DNA: TGTGCCACCAGCCCGACCGGACCCCGAAAGGGTCAGCCCCAGCATTTT. Residues: CATSPTGPRKGQPQHF. The chain combines TRBV15 with TRBJ1-5, with unresolved D. The CDR3 covers 16 residues. The V end lost 5 bases, the J end lost 6 bases, and 20 bases lay between the germline ends. The germline V gene has CDR1 LNHNV and CDR2 YYDKDF (reference sequence).

J is TRBJ2-1 and V is TRBV7-3; 9 bases align to TRBD2. The CDR3 sequence is 15 residues long. The germline V gene has CDR1 SGHTA and CDR2 FQGTGA. The V gene end was trimmed by 2 bases and the J gene end by 4 bases; junction bases not matched to a gene: 3. This CDR3 reads CASSLEAGGYNEQFF. The CDR3 DNA follows: TGTGCCAGCAGCTTAGAAGCGGGGGGTTACAATGAGCAGTTCTTC. Supplemented by reference TRBV7-3 and TRBJ2-1, the full variable domain reads GAGVSQTPSNKVTEKGKYVELRCDPISGHTALYWYRQSLGQGPEFLIYFQGTGAADDSGLPNDRFFAVRPEGSVSTLKIQRTERGDSAVYLCASSLEAGGYNEQFFGPGTRLTVL.

The CDR3 nucleotides read TGCGCCAGCAGCTTGGTGAGCGGGCGATCCTACAATGAGCAGTTCTTC. Its translation is CASSLVSGRSYNEQFF. The rearrangement joins TRBV5-1 to TRBJ2-1; the D gene is possibly TRBD2 (6 bases). Germline V CDR1 and CDR2: SGHRS, YFSETQ. This CDR3 spans 16 amino acids. Trimming took off 0 bases at V and 1 base at J, with 11 bases between the two ends.

The chain combines TRBV5-1 with TRBJ2-1; 11 bases agree with TRBD2. The CDR3 loop spans 15 amino acids. V gave up 7 bases and J gave up 8 bases; unmatched junction bases: 11. CDR1 is SGHRS, CDR2 YFSETQ, per germline. CDR3 DNA: TGCGCCAGCGCCACTAGCGGGGGTTATGGGCATGAGCAGTTCTTC. Protein product: CASATSGGYGHEQFF. The entire variable domain, with the rest obtained from reference TRBV5-1 and TRBJ2-1, is as follows: KAGVTQTPRYLIKTRGQQVTLSCSPISGHRSVSWYQQTPGQGLQFLFEYFSETQRNKGNFPGRFSGRQFSNSRSEMNVSTLELGDSALYLCASATSGGYGHEQFFGPGTRLTVL.

The chain employs TRBV2 and TRBJ1-1, with 8 positions matching TRBD1. CDR3 size: 14 residues. Germline CDR1 and CDR2: SNHLY and FYNNEI. V lost 9 bases, J lost 5 bases, and 11 bases stayed unmatched. The CDR3 sequence: CARAGTGVGTEAFF. The CDR3 DNA reads as TGTGCCAGGGCCGGGACAGGCGTAGGAACTGAAGCTTTCTTT. Full variable domain (missing parts from reference TRBV2 and TRBJ1-1): EPEVTQTPSHQVTQMGQEVILRCVPISNHLYFYWYRQILGQKVEFLVSFYNNEISEKSEIFDDQFSVERPDGSNFTLKIRSTKLEDSAMYFCARAGTGVGTEAFFGQGTRLTVV.

The chain is built from TRBV27 and TRBJ1-3; perhaps TRBD1 as D (5 bases). Germline lookup yields CDR1 MNHEY and CDR2 SMNVEV (reference sequence). V was shortened by 6 bases and J by 2 bases, with 11 bases between the two germline ends. The CDR3 is 14 residues long. CDR3: CASSPGAAGNTIYF. The CDR3 nucleotides read TGTGCCAGCAGCCCCGGGGCCGCTGGAAACACCATATATTTT.

The rearrangement uses TRBV28 and TRBJ1-5, with D uncertain. Germline V lookup: CDR1 MDHEN, CDR2 SYDVKM. The CDR3 is made up of 14 amino acids. With 5 bases removed from V and 6 bases from J, the gap between germline ends came to 14 bases. The CDR3 here is CASSVRGMGQPQHF. The CDR3 nucleotides read TGTGCCAGCAGTGTAAGAGGGATGGGTCAGCCCCAGCATTTT.

The sample holds one count of this clone. The chain uses TRBV6-5 and TRBJ2-5; 10 bases match TRBD1. The CDR3 totals 12 residues. Trimming removed 6 bases from V and 8 bases from J; junction bases left unmatched: 3. Germline lookup yields CDR1 MNHEY and CDR2 SVGAGI. In nucleotides, the CDR3 is TGTGCCAGCAGCTGGGACAGGGGAACCCAGTACTTC. Its protein product is CASSWDRGTQYF.

V and J are TRBV7-9 and TRBJ2-7; unclear D gene. Trimming stripped 3 bases from V and 4 bases from J, with 4 bases between. This CDR3 is 11 amino acids long. Germline CDR1 SEHNR, CDR2 FQNEAQ (reference sequence). The CDR3 is CASSFLYEQYF. In DNA form, the CDR3 reads TGTGCCAGCAGCTTCCTATACGAGCAGTACTTC.

This sequence joins TRBV12-3 or TRBV12-4 and TRBJ1-2; D not resolved. The CDR3 loop spans 12 amino acids. V was pared by 3 bases and J by 6 bases, with 8 bases between. CDR3 DNA: TGTGCCAGCAGTTTGGAACCAAATGGCTACACCTTC. It translates to CASSLEPNGYTF.

This chain uses TRBV7-2 with TRBJ2-1, with 9 nucleotides matching TRBD2. Trimming at V came to 1 base and at J to 7 bases, leaving 17 bases not matched to a gene. CDR1 and CDR2 from the germline V gene are SGHTA and FQGNSA. The CDR3 has 19 amino acids. The CDR3 DNA follows: TGTGCCAGCAGCTTAGAGGGCCCCGCGGTCCTGGGACTAGCTAATGAGCAGTTCTTC. Protein product: CASSLEGPAVLGLANEQFF. The full variable domain, its missing parts supplied by reference TRBV7-2 and TRBJ2-1, is GAGVSQSPSNKVTEKGKDVELRCDPISGHTALYWYRQSLGQGLEFLIYFQGNSAPDKSGLPSDRFSAERTGGSVSTLTIQRTQQEDSAVYLCASSLEGPAVLGLANEQFFGPGTRLTVL.

This clone was detected a few times. The chain is built from TRBV28 and TRBJ1-2, with 8 bases fitting TRBD1. The CDR3 contains 15 residues. The V gene's germline CDR1 is MDHEN and CDR2 SYDVKM. V was clipped by 6 bases and J by 5 bases; unmatched bases: 11. The CDR3 DNA follows: TGTGCCAGCAGCTTACCTTCCCAGGGGGCTTATGGCTACACCTTC. Protein: CASSLPSQGAYGYTF.

A single count supports this clone. The gene calls are TRBV5-5 and TRBJ1-3; D gene ambiguous. Germline lookup yields CDR1 SGHKS and CDR2 YYEKEE (reference sequence). V lost 0 bases and J lost 0, with 4 bases in between. There are 14 residues in the CDR3. The CDR3 loop is CASSLGSSGNTIYF. CDR3 in DNA: TGTGCCAGCAGCTTGGGTAGCTCTGGAAACACCATATATTTT. The full variable domain, with the rest looked up from reference TRBV5-5 and TRBJ1-3, is DAGVTQSPTHLIKTRGQQVTLRCSPISGHKSVSWYQQVLGQGPQFIFQYYEKEERGRGNFPDRFSARQFPNYSSELNVNALLLGDSALYLCASSLGSSGNTIYFGEGSWLTVV.

The rearrangement joins TRBV7-8 to TRBJ2-5; 8 nucleotides agree with TRBD1. The CDR3 covers 17 residues. Germline trimming cut 4 bases from V and 2 bases from J; bases unmatched to any gene: 12. Germline-derived CDR1 and CDR2 are SGHVS and FQNEAQ. The CDR3: CASSSLDRDLTQETQYF. The DNA for the CDR3 is TGTGCCAGCAGCTCCTTGGACAGGGACCTCACACAAGAGACCCAGTACTTC.

CDR3 in amino acids: CASTQGLAYGYTF. The CDR3 nucleotides are TGTGCCAGCACCCAGGGACTGGCCTATGGCTACACCTTC. This chain joins TRBV27 and TRBJ1-2; tentatively, D is TRBD1 (5 bases). The CDR3 has 13 amino acids. Trimming took 7 bases from V and 4 from J, leaving 13 bases between them. Per the germline V gene, CDR1 is MNHEY and CDR2 is SMNVEV (reference sequence).

The rearrangement uses TRBV2 and TRBJ1-1; 7 positions match TRBD1. Germline-derived CDR1 and CDR2 are SNHLY and FYNNEI. V shed 5 bases and J 10 bases; nucleotides not matched to a gene: 7. The CDR3 covers 12 residues. CDR3 region: CASSPTGATAFF. The CDR3 nucleotides read TGTGCCAGCAGTCCTACAGGGGCGACAGCTTTCTTT.

The V call is TRBV10-1, the J call TRBJ2-2; 8 positions agree with TRBD2. There are 15 residues in the CDR3. Per the germline V gene, CDR1 is WNHNN and CDR2 is SYGVQD (reference sequence). J gave up 5 bases and V 3 bases, and 5 bases lay outside the gene matches. The CDR3 DNA is TGCGCCAGCAGTGAATTGCTAGCGGGTACCGGGGAGCTGTTTTTT. It codes for CASSELLAGTGELFF.

The V and J genes are TRBV2 and TRBJ1-5; D is unclear. Looked up from germline, CDR1 is SNHLY and CDR2 is FYNNEI. This CDR3 comprises 15 residues. Trimming cost V 7 bases and J 2 bases, with 15 bases left between them. The CDR3 DNA is TGTGCCAGCATGTTGGACGCAGCGGGCAATCAGCCCCAGCATTTT. This encodes CASMLDAAGNQPQHF.

This clone came up once. The chain is built from TRBV6-4 and TRBJ2-2; the match to TRBD2 covers 11 bases. CDR3 length: 18 residues. J lost 0 bases, V lost 6 bases, and 9 bases had no gene match. CDR1 and CDR2 from the germline V gene are MRHNA and SNTAGT. The DNA of the CDR3 is TGTGCCAGCAGAGCAACCGGGACTAGCGGTCCGAACACCGGGGAGCTGTTTTTT. This encodes CASRATGTSGPNTGELFF.

The chain combines TRBV5-4 with TRBJ2-7, with 12 bases lining up with TRBD2. Germline V gene data show CDR1 as SGHNT and CDR2 as YYREEE (reference sequence). The J segment lost 5 bases and the V segment lost 4 bases, leaving 7 bases of the junction unmatched. This CDR3 spans 15 amino acids. The DNA of the CDR3 is TGTGCCAGCAGCGCAAGACTAGCGGGAGAAGACGAGCAGTACTTC. Its translation: CASSARLAGEDEQYF.

The chain has TRBV18 and TRBJ2-1; D may correspond to TRBD1 or TRBD2 (5 bases each). From germline, CDR1 is KGHSH and CDR2 LQKENI. The V and J ends lost 3 bases and 2 bases respectively, with 8 bases between them. The CDR3 runs to 14 residues. CDR3 nucleotides: TGTGCCAGCTCACCCGGGGCCCCCTACAATGAGCAGTTCTTC. Protein product: CASSPGAPYNEQFF.